The entry below describes one T cell receptor (beta chain). The data derive from a study of blood T cell repertoires in COVID-19. Across the study: Sites in the United States, Italy and Spain provided acute and convalescent COVID-19 samples. Nucleic acid was either cDNA or gDNA, and it came from T cells, B-cell-depleted T cells, or PBMCs.

In the original processing: For nucleated cells, counts were estimated from reference gene primer amplification. Produced via immunoSEQ multiplex PCR; TCRdb's table is partial and in-frame only. V and J calls and clone size come straight from that table; D and trimming were deduced from the DNA. Of roughly 110,000 clones listed, roughly four fifths are singletons. V lost 3 bases to trimming and J lost 8 bases; unmatched junction nucleotides: 6. The CDR3 runs to 14 residues. CDR1 and CDR2 from the germline V gene are KGHDR and SFDVKD. The sequenced sample was peripheral blood. V gene TRBV24-1 combines with J gene TRBJ2-1; TRBD2 matches at 7 bases. The source of this sequence is a human donor in a cohort sampled during active COVID-19. This chain's CDR3 is CATSDGRAVDEQFF. The CDR3 coding sequence is TGTGCCACCAGTGATGGGAGGGCCGTCGATGAGCAGTTCTTC.